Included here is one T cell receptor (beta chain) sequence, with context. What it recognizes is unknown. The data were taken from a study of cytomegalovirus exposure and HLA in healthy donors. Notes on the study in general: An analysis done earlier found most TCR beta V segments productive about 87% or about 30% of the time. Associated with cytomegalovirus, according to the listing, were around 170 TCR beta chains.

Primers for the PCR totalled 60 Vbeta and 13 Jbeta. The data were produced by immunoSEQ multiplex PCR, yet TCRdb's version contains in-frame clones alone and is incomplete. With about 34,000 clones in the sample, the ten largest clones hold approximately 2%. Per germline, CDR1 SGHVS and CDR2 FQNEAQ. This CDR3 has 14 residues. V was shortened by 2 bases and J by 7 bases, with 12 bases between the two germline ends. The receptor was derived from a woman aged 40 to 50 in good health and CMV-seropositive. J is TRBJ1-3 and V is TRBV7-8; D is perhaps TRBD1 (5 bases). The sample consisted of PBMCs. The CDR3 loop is CASSLKMGGNTIYF. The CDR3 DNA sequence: TGTGCCAGCAGCTTAAAGATGGGGGGGAACACCATATATTTT. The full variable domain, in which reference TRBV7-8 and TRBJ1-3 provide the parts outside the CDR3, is GAGVSQSPRYKVAKRGQDVALRCDPISGHVSLFWYQQALGQGPEFLTYFQNEAQLDKSGLPSDRFFAERPEGSVSTLKIQRTQQEDSAVYLCASSLKMGGNTIYFGEGSWLTVV.